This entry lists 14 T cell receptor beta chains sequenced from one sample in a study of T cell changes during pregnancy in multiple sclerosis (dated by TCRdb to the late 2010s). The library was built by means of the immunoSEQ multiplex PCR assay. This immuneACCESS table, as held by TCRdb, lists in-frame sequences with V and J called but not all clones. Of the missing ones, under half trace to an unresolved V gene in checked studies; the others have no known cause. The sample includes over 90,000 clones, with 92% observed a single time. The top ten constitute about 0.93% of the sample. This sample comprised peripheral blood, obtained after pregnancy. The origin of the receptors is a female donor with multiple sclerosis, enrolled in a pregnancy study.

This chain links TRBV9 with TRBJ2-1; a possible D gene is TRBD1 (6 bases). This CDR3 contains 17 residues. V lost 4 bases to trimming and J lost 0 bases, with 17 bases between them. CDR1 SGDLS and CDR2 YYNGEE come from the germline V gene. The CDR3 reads CASSPQYRVSSYNEQFF. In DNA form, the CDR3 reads TGTGCCAGCAGCCCACAGTACAGGGTCAGCTCCTACAATGAGCAGTTCTTC. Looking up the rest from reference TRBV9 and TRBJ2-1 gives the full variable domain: DSGVTQTPKHLITATGQRVTLRCSPRSGDLSVYWYQQSLDQGLQFLIQYYNGEERAKGNILERFSAQQFPDLHSELNLSSLELGDSALYFCASSPQYRVSSYNEQFFGPGTRLTVL.

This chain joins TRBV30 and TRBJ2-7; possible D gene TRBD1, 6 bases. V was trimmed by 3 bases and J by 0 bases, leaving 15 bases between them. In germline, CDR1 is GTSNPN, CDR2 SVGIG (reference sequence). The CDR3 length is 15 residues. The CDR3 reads CAWSVGQTSSYEQYF. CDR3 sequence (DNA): TGTGCCTGGAGCGTCGGACAGACCAGCTCCTACGAGCAGTACTTC.

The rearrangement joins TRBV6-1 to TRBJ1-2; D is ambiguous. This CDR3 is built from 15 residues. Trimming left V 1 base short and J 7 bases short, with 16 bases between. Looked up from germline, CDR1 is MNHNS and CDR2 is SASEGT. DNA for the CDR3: TGTGCCAGCAGTGAAGGCCCGGCTCCTCGGGGTGGCTACACCTTC. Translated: CASSEGPAPRGGYTF.

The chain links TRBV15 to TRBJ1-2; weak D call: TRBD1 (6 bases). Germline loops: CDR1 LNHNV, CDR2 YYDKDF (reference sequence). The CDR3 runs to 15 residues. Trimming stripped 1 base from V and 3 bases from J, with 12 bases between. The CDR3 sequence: CATSRGNRDDYGYTF. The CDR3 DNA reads TGTGCCACCAGCAGAGGAAACAGGGACGACTATGGCTACACCTTC.

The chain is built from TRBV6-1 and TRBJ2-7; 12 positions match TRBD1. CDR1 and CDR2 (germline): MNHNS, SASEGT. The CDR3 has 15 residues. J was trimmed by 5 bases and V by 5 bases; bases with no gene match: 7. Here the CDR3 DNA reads TGTGCCAGCAGTAAGACCGGGACAGGGGGCCACGAGCAGTACTTC. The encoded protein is CASSKTGTGGHEQYF.

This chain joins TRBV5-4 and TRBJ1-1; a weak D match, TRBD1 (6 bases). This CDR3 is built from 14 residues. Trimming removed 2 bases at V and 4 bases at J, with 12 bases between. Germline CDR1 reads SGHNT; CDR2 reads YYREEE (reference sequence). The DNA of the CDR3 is TGTGCCAGCAGCTTTCTAAGGGGGTCCACTGAAGCTTTCTTT. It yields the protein CASSFLRGSTEAFF.

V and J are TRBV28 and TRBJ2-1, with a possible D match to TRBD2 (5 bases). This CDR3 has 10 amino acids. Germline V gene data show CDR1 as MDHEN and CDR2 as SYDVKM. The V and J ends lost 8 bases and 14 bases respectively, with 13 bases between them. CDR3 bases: TGTGCCAGCGCGGGCCGAATTAAGTTCTTC. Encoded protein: CASAGRIKFF.

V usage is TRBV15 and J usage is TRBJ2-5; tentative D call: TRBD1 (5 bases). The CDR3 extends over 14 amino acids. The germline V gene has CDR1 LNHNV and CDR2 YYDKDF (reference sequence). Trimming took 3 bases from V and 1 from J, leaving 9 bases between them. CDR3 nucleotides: TGTGCCACCAGCAGTCGACAGTTCCAAGAGACCCAGTACTTC. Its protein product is CATSSRQFQETQYF.

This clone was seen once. The CDR3 nucleotides are TGTGCCAGCAGCTTCGGGGGACTGGGCGAGCAGTACTTC. It is translated as CASSFGGLGEQYF. The rearrangement joins TRBV7-2 to TRBJ2-7; D possibly corresponds to TRBD2 (6 bases). This CDR3 comprises 13 residues. From germline, CDR1 is SGHTA and CDR2 FQGNSA. The V end was cut by 3 bases, the J end by 6 bases, with 12 bases between. Full variable domain (missing parts from reference TRBV7-2 and TRBJ2-7): GAGVSQSPSNKVTEKGKDVELRCDPISGHTALYWYRQSLGQGLEFLIYFQGNSAPDKSGLPSDRFSAERTGGSVSTLTIQRTQQEDSAVYLCASSFGGLGEQYFGPGTRLTVT.

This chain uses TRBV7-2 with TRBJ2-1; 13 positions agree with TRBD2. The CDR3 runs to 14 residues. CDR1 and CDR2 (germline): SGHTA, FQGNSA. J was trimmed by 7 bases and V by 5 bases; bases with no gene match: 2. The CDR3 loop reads CASSQTSGGNEQFF. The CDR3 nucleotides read TGTGCCAGCAGCCAGACTAGCGGGGGGAATGAGCAGTTCTTC.

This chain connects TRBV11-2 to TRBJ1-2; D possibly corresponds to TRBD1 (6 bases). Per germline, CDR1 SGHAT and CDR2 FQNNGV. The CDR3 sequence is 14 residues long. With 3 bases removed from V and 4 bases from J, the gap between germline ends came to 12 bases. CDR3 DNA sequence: TGTGCCAGCAGCTTGACGGACAGAAGCTATGGCTACACCTTC. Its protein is CASSLTDRSYGYTF. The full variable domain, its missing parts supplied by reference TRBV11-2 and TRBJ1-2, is EAGVAQSPRYKIIEKRQSVAFWCNPISGHATLYWYQQILGQGPKLLIQFQNNGVVDDSQLPKDRFSAERLKGVDSTLKIQPAKLEDSAVYLCASSLTDRSYGYTFGSGTRLTVV.

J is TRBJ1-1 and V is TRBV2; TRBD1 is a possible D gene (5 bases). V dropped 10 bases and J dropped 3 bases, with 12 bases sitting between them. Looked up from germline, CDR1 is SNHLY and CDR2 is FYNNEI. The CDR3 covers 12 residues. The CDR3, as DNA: TGTGCCACTACGACAGCCGACACTGAAGCTTTCTTT. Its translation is CATTTADTEAFF.

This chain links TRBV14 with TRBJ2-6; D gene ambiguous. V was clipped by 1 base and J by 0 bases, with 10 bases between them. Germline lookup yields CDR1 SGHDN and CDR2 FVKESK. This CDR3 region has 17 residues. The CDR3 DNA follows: TGTGCCAGCAGCCAAGTAAACAGCCTCTCTGGGGCCAACGTCCTGACTTTC. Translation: CASSQVNSLSGANVLTF.

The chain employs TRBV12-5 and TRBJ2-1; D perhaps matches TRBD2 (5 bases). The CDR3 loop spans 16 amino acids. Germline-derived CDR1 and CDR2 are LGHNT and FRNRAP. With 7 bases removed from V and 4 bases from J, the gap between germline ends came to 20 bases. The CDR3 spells CASVTRGRRVYNEQFF. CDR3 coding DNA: TGTGCTAGTGTAACGAGAGGGCGAAGGGTTTACAATGAGCAGTTCTTC.